The rows below give T cell receptor beta chains drawn from one sample of a study of T-cell reconstitution after alpha-beta-depleted transplantation in children. Via MiXCR, TCRdb re-called the PCR reads, giving one row per CDR3 protein. The sample shows 400,000 to 450,000 distinct CDR3 sequences, over 40% of them seen only once. Here the sequenced sample was PBMCs, taken before TCRalphabeta/CD19-depleted stem cell transplant. The receptors were sampled from a girl aged 2 to 10 with aplastic anemia, due to receive a stem cell transplant. The CDR3 runs from the conserved cysteine through the conserved F or W. D genes are given only for firm matches. Size is stated for part of the rows, as once, few or many counts, or as a class when the clone is expanded.

D | J | V | size | DNA | CDR3
NA | TRBJ2-2 | TRBV12-3/TRBV12-4 | many | TGTGCCAGCAGTTTAGAAGGGGCCACCGGGGAGCTGTTTTTT | CASSLEGATGELFF
NA | TRBJ2-1 | TRBV29-1 | NA | TGCAGCGTTGAAGATCCACGAAACAATGAGCAGTTCTTC | CSVEDPRNNEQFF
TRBD1 | TRBJ1-4 | TRBV20-1 | NA | TGCAGTGCTACTGGGGACAGGGAAGGTGAAAAACTGTTTTTT | CSATGDREGEKLFF
NA | TRBJ1-2 | TRBV12-3/TRBV12-4 | many | TGTGCCAGCATCGATTTAGAGTCGGCAGAGGGATATGGCTACACCTTC | CASIDLESAEGYGYTF
NA | TRBJ2-3 | TRBV5-5 | NA | TGTGCCAGCAGCCTTGCGGGAAGGGATACGCAGTATTTT | CASSLAGRDTQYF
TRBD2 | TRBJ2-5 | TRBV5-1 | NA | TGCGCCAGCAGCTTGGAAGTAGCGGGAGGCAAAGAGACCCAGTACTTC | CASSLEVAGGKETQYF
NA | TRBJ2-3 | TRBV4-3 | few | TGCGCCAGCAGCCCTAGAAGCGAGCGGCCGGTCACAGATACGCAGTATTTT | CASSPRSERPVTDTQYF
TRBD1 | TRBJ2-3 | TRBV2 | few | TGTGCCAGCAGTGATACAGGGGGCTTGGCAGATACGCAGTATTTT | CASSDTGGLADTQYF
NA | TRBJ2-7 | TRBV20-1 | NA | TGCAGTGCTAATCTGGGACGGAACGACGAGCAGTACTTC | CSANLGRNDEQYF
NA | TRBJ1-5 | TRBV29-1 | NA | TGCAGCGTTTCCGAAAATAGCAATCAGCCCCAGCATTTT | CSVSENSNQPQHF
NA | TRBJ2-3 | TRBV5-1 | NA | TGCGCCAGCAGCTTGGTGGTTGCGACAGATATCACAGATACGCAGTATTTT | CASSLVVATDITDTQYF
NA | TRBJ2-3 | TRBV20-1 | few | TGCAGTGCCCGAGGGTCTATCCTTCGCACAGATACGCAGTATTTT | CSARGSILRTDTQYF
NA | TRBJ2-4 | TRBV27 | NA | TGTGCCAGCAAGGGGATAGCCAAAAACATTCAGTACTTC | CASKGIAKNIQYF
TRBD2 | TRBJ2-7 | TRBV20-1 | many | TGCAGTGCTAGAGATCGACTAGCCGGGAACGAGCAGTACTTC | CSARDRLAGNEQYF
TRBD1 | TRBJ2-7 | TRBV18 | many | TGTGCCAGCAGCCCCGGACAGGGGGCATCGTACGAGCAGTACTTC | CASSPGQGASYEQYF
NA | TRBJ1-1 | TRBV6-1 | NA | TGTGCCAGCAGTGAACTCCGGTTAGCTGAAGCTTTCTTT | CASSELRLAEAFF
NA | TRBJ2-1 | TRBV7-9 | few | TGTGCCAGCAGCTTAACTACCCGGGCTCACAATGAGCAGTTCTTC | CASSLTTRAHNEQFF
NA | TRBJ1-2 | TRBV9 | NA | TGTGCCAGCAGCCCCCGAACTCGCTCTGGCTACACCTTC | CASSPRTRSGYTF
TRBD2 | TRBJ2-2 | TRBV20-1 | many | TGCAGTGCTCAGCGGGGGAACACCGGGGAGCTGTTTTTT | CSAQRGNTGELFF
NA | TRBJ1-2 | TRBV28 | few | TGTGCCAGCAGTGACCCTCGGGGCCAACTTTATGGCTACACCTTC | CASSDPRGQLYGYTF
TRBD1 | TRBJ2-7 | TRBV6-5 | few | TGTGCCAGCAGTTACGGGTACAGGGGATACGAGCAGTACTTC | CASSYGYRGYEQYF
NA | TRBJ1-5 | TRBV6-2/TRBV6-3 | few | TGTGCCAGCAAGTCCGGGACACAGAAAAATCAGCCCCAGCATTTT | CASKSGTQKNQPQHF
TRBD2 | TRBJ2-1 | TRBV2 | NA | TGTGCCAGCAGTGTAGCGGGAGGACCTGAGCATTTCTTC | CASSVAGGPEHFF
NA | TRBJ2-1 | TRBV7-9 | NA | TGTGCCCAAGCGAGGAACTACAATGAGCAGTTCTTC | CAQARNYNEQFF
NA | TRBJ2-5 | TRBV20-1 | many | TGCAGTGCTAGAGATCTAGAGCCGAAGGGATGGGAGACCCAGTACTTC | CSARDLEPKGWETQYF
NA | TRBJ2-1 | TRBV10-3 | NA | TGTGCCATCAGTGAGTCGGGGCAGAACAATGAGCAGTTCTTC | CAISESGQNNEQFF
TRBD2 | TRBJ2-7 | TRBV6-2/TRBV6-3 | NA | TGTGCCAGCAGTTACCCCCTAACCAGCGGGAGTTCCTACGAGCAGTACTTC | CASSYPLTSGSSYEQYF
TRBD1 | TRBJ1-2 | TRBV6-5 | NA | TGTGCCAGCAGCACAGGGGGCCCTGGCTACACCTTC | CASSTGGPGYTF
NA | TRBJ2-7 | TRBV28 | NA | TGTGCCAGCAGGTCCCTACGGGACTTGCCGTCCTACGAGCAGTACTTC | CASRSLRDLPSYEQYF
TRBD1 | TRBJ2-1 | TRBV7-9 | NA | TGTGCCAGCAGCCTACCGACAGGGGTCTCCTACAATGAGCAGTTCTTC | CASSLPTGVSYNEQFF
TRBD1 | TRBJ1-5 | TRBV2 | NA | TGTGCCAGCAGTCGACAGGGGGGCAATCAGCCCCAGCATTTT | CASSRQGGNQPQHF
TRBD1 | TRBJ1-2 | TRBV14 | NA | TGTGCCAGCAGCGCACGGGAGCGACAGGGATTACCTGGCTACACCTTC | CASSARERQGLPGYTF
TRBD2 | TRBJ2-7 | TRBV20-1 | many | TGCAGTGCACGACTAGCGGGTCCCTACGAGCAGTACTTC | CSARLAGPYEQYF
NA | TRBJ2-2 | TRBV5-1 | many | TGCGCCAGCAGCCCCGGGGTCGCCGGGGAGCTGTTTTTT | CASSPGVAGELFF
TRBD2 | TRBJ2-1 | TRBV5-1 | NA | TGCGCCAGCGCCGTGGGGGGGTCTGACAATGAGCAGTTCTTC | CASAVGGSDNEQFF
NA | TRBJ2-1 | TRBV14 | NA | TGTGCCAGCAGCCAAGCCCCAGCGGCCAATGAGCAGTTCTTC | CASSQAPAANEQFF
NA | TRBJ2-7 | TRBV5-1 | NA | TGCGCCAGCAGCTTCCAGCCGGGGAGCTCCTACGAGCAGTACTTC | CASSFQPGSSYEQYF
TRBD2 | TRBJ2-1 | TRBV2 | NA | TGTGCCAGCAGTACCCTAGCGGACTACAATGAGCAGTTCTTC | CASSTLADYNEQFF
NA | TRBJ1-5 | TRBV30 | NA | TGTGCCTGGAGTCCCGGACCGCGCAATCAGCCCCAGCATTTT | CAWSPGPRNQPQHF
TRBD2 | TRBJ2-3 | TRBV20-1 | once | TGCAGTGCTCCCAAGACTAGCGGGGGAAGTGGCGATACGCAGTATTTT | CSAPKTSGGSGDTQYF
NA | TRBJ2-1 | TRBV6-1 | NA | TGTGCCAGCAGAAAAAACGGCGCGGAACCTTACAATGAGCAGTTCTTC | CASRKNGAEPYNEQFF
TRBD1 | TRBJ1-1 | TRBV12-3/TRBV12-4 | NA | TGTGCCAGCAGCCCGAGGACAGGAGCAACTGAAGCTTTCTTT | CASSPRTGATEAFF
NA | TRBJ2-3 | TRBV2 | NA | TGTGCCAGTTGGGGACGGGGATCCCTCAGAAATCCCACCCAGTATTTT | CASWGRGSLRNPTQYF
NA | TRBJ1-4 | TRBV7-9 | once | TGTGCCAGCAGCACCCCAGGGGCAACTAATGAAAAACTGTTTTTT | CASSTPGATNEKLFF
NA | TRBJ1-2 | TRBV12-3/TRBV12-4 | NA | TGTGCCAGCAGCCTAGGGCAGAATCCTTATGGCTACACCTTC | CASSLGQNPYGYTF
TRBD2 | TRBJ2-4 | TRBV5-1 | NA | TGCGCCAGCAGCCCGGGGGGAACCAAAAACATTCAGTACTTC | CASSPGGTKNIQYF
TRBD2 | TRBJ2-1 | TRBV12-3/TRBV12-4 | many | TGTGCCAGCAGTTTATTTCAAGTCGGGCTAGCGGGGCCACGATACAATGAGCAGTTCTTC | CASSLFQVGLAGPRYNEQFF
TRBD2 | TRBJ2-1 | TRBV20-1 | NA | TGCAGTGCTATACTTAGCGGGAGGGCCGGGAATGAGCAGTTCTTC | CSAILSGRAGNEQFF
NA | TRBJ2-2 | TRBV20-1 | many | TGCAGTGCTAGAGAAGGTGCAGGACAAGCCGGGGAGCTGTTTTTT | CSAREGAGQAGELFF
NA | TRBJ1-1 | TRBV24-1 | few | TGTGCCACCAGTGACCCAGGTCGGACAGCCAACACTGAAGCTTTCTTT | CATSDPGRTANTEAFF
NA | TRBJ2-7 | TRBV5-1 | many | TGCGCCAGCAGCTTGGAACCCGGCAGGATTTCCTACGAGCAGTACTTC | CASSLEPGRISYEQYF
TRBD2 | TRBJ2-1 | TRBV3-1 | few | TGTGCCAGCAGCCTTAGCGGGAGTGGTAATGAGCAGTTCTTC | CASSLSGSGNEQFF
TRBD2 | TRBJ2-1 | TRBV6-2/TRBV6-3 | many | TGTGCCAGCAGTTACTCGACAGGACTAGCGGAGACCTACAATGAGCAGTTCTTC | CASSYSTGLAETYNEQFF
TRBD2 | TRBJ2-4 | TRBV6-5 | NA | TGTGCCAGCAGTTACTCAGGACTAGCGGGAGGTCACGTAGAGATTCAGTACTTC | CASSYSGLAGGHVEIQYF